This T cell receptor beta chain was obtained from a study of T-cell memory formation after mild COVID-19. In TCRdb, the 5' RACE reads were re-called with MiXCR into one record per CDR3 protein. Among about 560,000 distinct CDR3 sequences, about a fifth were seen once, and the ten largest hold about 8.2%. This clonotype occurred a few times. Its antigen is currently unknown. The V and J ends lost 6 bases and 4 bases, in that order; junction bases with no gene match: 6. The CDR3 is 15 amino acids. Germline V lookup: CDR1 MNHNY, CDR2 SVGAGI (reference sequence). Study findings and constraints: Chiefly within CM and EM were the contracting CD4+ clones; CD8+ ones were within EMRA. Among clones contracting day 15 to 85, CD4/CD8 was balanced, whereas later expanders leaned CD4+.

The rearrangement links TRBV6-6 to TRBJ2-6, with 7 positions matching TRBD1. This TCR was recovered from an adult woman who had mild COVID-19 (a few samples of this study predate the infection). Cell type and time point are not known. Sequenced material: PBMCs or a T cell subset sorted from them (not recorded which). The CDR3 DNA follows: TGTGCCAGCAGCTCGAGGGGGCGGGGGGCCAACGTCCTGACTTTC. Protein sequence: CASSSRGRGANVLTF.